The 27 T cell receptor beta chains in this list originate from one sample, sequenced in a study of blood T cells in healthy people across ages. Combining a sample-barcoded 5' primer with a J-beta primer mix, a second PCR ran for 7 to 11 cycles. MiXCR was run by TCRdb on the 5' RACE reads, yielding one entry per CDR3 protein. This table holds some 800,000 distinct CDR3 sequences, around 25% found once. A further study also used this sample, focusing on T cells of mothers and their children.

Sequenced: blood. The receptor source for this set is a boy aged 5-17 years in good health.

The CDR3 sequence: CASSPGTASNEKLFF. CDR3 in DNA: TGTGCCAGCAGCCCCGGGACCGCGAGTAATGAAAAACTGTTTTTT. The rearrangement joins TRBV7-9 to TRBJ1-4; weak D call: TRBD1 (5 bases). Germline CDR1 and CDR2: SEHNR and FQNEAQ (reference sequence). The V and J ends lost 5 bases and 4 bases respectively, with 14 bases between them. CDR3 length: 15 amino acids.

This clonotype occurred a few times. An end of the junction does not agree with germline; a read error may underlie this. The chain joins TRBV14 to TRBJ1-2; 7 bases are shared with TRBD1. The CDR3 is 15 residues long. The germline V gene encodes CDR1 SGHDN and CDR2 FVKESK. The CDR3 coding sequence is TGTGCCAGCAGCCAAAGACAGGGCTTCAACTCTGGCTACACCTTC. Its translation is CASSQRQGFNSGYTF. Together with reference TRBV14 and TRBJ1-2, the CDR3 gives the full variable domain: EAGVTQFPSHSVIEKGQTVTLRCDPISGHDNLYWYRRVMGKEIKFLLHFVKESKQDESGMPNNRFLAERTGGTYSTLKVQPAELEDSGVYFCASSQRQGFNSGYTFGSGTRLTVV.

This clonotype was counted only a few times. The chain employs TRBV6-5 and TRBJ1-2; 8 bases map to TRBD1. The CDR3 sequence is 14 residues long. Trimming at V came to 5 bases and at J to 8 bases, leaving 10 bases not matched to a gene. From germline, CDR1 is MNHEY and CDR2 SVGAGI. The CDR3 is CASSADRVGRGYTF. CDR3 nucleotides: TGTGCCAGCAGTGCGGACAGGGTTGGGAGGGGCTACACCTTC.

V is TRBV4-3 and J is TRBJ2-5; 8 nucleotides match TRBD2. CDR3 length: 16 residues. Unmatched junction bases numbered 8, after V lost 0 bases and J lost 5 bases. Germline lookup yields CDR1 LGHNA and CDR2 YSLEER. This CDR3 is CASSQDQSGGEETQYF. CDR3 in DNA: TGCGCCAGCAGCCAAGATCAATCGGGGGGGGAGGAGACCCAGTACTTC.

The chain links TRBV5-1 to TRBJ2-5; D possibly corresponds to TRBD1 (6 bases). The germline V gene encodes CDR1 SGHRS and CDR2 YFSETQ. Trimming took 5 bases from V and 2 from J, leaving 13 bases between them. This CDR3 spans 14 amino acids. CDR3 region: CASRGQITQETQYF. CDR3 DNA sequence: TGCGCCAGCAGAGGACAGATTACACAAGAGACCCAGTACTTC.

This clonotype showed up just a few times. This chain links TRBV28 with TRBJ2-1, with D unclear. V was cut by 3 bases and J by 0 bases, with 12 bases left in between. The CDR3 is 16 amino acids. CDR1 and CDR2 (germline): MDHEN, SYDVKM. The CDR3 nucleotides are TGTGCCAGCAGTTTTCCCGCGGAACGCTCCTACAATGAGCAGTTCTTC. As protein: CASSFPAERSYNEQFF. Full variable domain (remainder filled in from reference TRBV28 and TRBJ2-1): DVKVTQSSRYLVKRTGEKVFLECVQDMDHENMFWYRQDPGLGLRLIYFSYDVKMKEKGDIPEGYSVSREKKERFSLILESASTNQTSMYLCASSFPAERSYNEQFFGPGTRLTVL.

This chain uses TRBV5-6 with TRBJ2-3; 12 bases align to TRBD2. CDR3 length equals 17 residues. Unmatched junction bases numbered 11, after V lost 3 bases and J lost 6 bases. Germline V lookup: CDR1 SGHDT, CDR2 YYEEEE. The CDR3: CASSSFPGLAGSDTQYF. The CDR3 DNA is TGTGCCAGCAGCTCTTTTCCCGGACTAGCGGGATCGGATACGCAGTATTTT. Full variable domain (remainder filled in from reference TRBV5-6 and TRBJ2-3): DAGVTQSPTHLIKTRGQQVTLRCSPKSGHDTVSWYQQALGQGPQFIFQYYEEEERQRGNFPDRFSGHQFPNYSSELNVNALLLGDSALYLCASSSFPGLAGSDTQYFGPGTRLTVL.

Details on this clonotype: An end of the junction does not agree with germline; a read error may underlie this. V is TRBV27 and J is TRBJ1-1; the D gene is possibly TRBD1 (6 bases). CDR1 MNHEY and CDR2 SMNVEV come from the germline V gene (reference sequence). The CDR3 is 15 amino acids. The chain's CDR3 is CASRDMTRGNAEAFF. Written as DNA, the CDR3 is TGTGCCAGCAGAGATATGACAAGGGGGAACGCTGAAGCTTTCTTT.

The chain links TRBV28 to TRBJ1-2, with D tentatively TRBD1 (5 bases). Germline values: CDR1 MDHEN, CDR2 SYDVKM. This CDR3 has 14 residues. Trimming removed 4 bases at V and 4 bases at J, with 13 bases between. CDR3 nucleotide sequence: TGTGCCAGCAGTTCGGAGAGGGGAGGCTATGGCTACACCTTC. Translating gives CASSSERGGYGYTF.

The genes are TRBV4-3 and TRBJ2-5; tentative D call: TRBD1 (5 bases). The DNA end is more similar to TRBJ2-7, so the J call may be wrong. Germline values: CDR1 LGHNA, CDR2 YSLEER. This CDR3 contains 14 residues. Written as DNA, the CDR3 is TGCGCCAGCAGCCAAGCGGATAGGGGATCCGAGCAGTACTTC. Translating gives CASSQADRGSEQYF.

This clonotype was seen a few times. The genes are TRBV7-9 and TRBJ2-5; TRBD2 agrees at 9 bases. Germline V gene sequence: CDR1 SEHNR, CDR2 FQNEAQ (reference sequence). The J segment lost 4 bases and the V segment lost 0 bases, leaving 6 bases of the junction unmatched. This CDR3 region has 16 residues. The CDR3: CASSLAPSGTGETQYF. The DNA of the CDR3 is TGTGCCAGCAGCTTAGCTCCTAGCGGGACGGGAGAGACCCAGTACTTC.

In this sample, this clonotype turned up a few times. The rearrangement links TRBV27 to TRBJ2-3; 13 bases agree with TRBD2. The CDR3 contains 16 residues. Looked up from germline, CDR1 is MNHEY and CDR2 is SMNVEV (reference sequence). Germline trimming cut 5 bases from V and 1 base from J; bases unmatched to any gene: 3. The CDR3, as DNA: TGTGCCAGCAGTGTAGGGACTAGCGGGGGCACAGATACGCAGTATTTT. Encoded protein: CASSVGTSGGTDTQYF.

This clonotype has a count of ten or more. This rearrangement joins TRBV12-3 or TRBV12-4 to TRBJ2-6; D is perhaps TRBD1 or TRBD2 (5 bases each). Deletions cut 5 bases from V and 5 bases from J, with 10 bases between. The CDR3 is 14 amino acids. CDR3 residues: CASSGGSRANVLTF. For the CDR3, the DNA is TGTGCCAGCAGTGGGGGAAGTCGGGCCAACGTCCTGACTTTC.

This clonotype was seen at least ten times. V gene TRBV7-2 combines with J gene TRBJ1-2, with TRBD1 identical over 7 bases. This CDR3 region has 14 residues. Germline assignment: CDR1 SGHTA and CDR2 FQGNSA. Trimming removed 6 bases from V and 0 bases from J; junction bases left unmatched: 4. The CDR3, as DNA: TGTGCCAGCAGTCCACAGGGGCCTAACTATGGCTACACCTTC. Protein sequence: CASSPQGPNYGYTF.

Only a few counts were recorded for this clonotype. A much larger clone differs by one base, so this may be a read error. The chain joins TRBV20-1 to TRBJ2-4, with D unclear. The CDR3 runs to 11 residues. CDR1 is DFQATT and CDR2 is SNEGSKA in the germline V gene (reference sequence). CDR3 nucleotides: TGCAATGCTGGTCCTAGGGACATTCAGTACTTC. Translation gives CNAGPRDIQYF.

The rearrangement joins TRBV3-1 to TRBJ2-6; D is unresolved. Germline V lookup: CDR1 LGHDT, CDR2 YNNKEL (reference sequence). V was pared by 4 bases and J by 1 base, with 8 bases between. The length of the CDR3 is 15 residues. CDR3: CASSLLSSGANVLTF. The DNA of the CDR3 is TGTGCCAGCAGCCTCCTTTCATCTGGGGCCAACGTCCTGACTTTC.

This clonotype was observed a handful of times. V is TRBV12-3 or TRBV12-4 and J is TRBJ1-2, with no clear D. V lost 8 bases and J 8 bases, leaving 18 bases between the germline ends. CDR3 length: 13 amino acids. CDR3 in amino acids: CASSKFSGEGYTF. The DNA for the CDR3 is TGTGCCAGCTCTAAGTTCTCAGGAGAGGGCTACACCTTC.

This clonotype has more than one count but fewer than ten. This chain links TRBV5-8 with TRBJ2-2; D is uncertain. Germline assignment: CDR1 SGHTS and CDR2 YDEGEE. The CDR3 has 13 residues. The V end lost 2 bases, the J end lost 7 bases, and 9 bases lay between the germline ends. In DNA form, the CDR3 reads TGTGCCAGCAGCTTCTACGGTGGCGGGGAGCTGTTTTTT. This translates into CASSFYGGGELFF.

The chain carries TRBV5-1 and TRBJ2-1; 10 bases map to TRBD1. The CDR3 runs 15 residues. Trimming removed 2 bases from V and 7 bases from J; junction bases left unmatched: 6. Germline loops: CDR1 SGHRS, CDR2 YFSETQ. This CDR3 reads CASSFDRGLGNEQFF. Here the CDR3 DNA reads TGCGCCAGCAGCTTTGACAGGGGGCTTGGAAATGAGCAGTTCTTC.

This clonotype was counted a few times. The CDR3: CASSSGQAPYEQYF. DNA for the CDR3: TGTGCCAGCAGTTCGGGACAGGCTCCCTACGAGCAGTACTTC. The chain combines TRBV12-3 or TRBV12-4 with TRBJ2-7; 8 nucleotides line up with TRBD1. The CDR3 has 14 residues. The junction had 4 bases not matched to a gene; V was cut back by 4 bases and J by 2 bases.

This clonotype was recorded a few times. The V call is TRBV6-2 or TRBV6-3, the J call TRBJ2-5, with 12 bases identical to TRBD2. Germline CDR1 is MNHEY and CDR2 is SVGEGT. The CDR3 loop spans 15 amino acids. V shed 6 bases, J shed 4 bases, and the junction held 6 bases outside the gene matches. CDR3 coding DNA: TGTGCCAGCAGATCACCGGGACTAGCGGGAGAGACCCAGTACTTC. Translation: CASRSPGLAGETQYF.

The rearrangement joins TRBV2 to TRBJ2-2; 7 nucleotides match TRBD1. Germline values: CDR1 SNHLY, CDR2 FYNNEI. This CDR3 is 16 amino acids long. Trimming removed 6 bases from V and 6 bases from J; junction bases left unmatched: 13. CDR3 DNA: TGTGCCAGCAGACGCACCGGGACAGTGGGCCCCGGGGAGCTGTTTTTT. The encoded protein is CASRRTGTVGPGELFF. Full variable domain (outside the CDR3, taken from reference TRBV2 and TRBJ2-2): EPEVTQTPSHQVTQMGQEVILRCVPISNHLYFYWYRQILGQKVEFLVSFYNNEISEKSEIFDDQFSVERPDGSNFTLKIRSTKLEDSAMYFCASRRTGTVGPGELFFGEGSRLTVL.

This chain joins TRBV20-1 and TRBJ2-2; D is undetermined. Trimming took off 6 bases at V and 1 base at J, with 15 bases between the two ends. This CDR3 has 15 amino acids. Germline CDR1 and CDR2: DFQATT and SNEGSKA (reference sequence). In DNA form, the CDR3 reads TGCAGTGCCCGGCGTGCGGCCATGAACACCGGGGAGCTGTTTTTT. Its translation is CSARRAAMNTGELFF.

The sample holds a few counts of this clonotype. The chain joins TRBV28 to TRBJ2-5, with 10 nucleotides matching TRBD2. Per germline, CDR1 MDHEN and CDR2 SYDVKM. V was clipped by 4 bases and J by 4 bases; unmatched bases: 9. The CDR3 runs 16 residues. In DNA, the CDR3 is TGTGCCAGCAGTTGGGCTAGCGGGAGTTTTGGAGAGACCCAGTACTTC. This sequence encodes CASSWASGSFGETQYF.

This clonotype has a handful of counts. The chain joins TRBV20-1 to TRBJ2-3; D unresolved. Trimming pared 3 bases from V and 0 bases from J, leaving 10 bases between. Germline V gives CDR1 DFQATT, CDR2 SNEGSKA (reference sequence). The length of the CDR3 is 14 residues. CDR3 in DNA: TGCAGTGCTAGTATGGTTGGTAGCACAGATACGCAGTATTTT. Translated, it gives CSASMVGSTDTQYF.

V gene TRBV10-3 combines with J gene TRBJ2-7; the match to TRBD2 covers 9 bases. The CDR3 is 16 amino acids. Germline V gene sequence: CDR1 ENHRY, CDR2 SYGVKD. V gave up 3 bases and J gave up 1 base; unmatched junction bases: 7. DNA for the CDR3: TGTGCCATCAGTGACTGGGGAGCGGGAGGTTCCTACGAGCAGTACTTC. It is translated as CAISDWGAGGSYEQYF.

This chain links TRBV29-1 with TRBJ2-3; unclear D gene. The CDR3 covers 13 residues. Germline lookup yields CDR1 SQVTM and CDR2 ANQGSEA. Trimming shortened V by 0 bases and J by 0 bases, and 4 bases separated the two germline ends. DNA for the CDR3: TGCAGCGTTGAAGACACTAGCACAGATACGCAGTATTTT. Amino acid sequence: CSVEDTSTDTQYF.